These 6 T cell receptor beta chains originate from one sample sequenced in a study of cytomegalovirus exposure and HLA in healthy donors. PCR amplification relied on 60 Vbeta primers (plus 13 Jbeta primers). Generated by immunoSEQ multiplex PCR, the TCRdb table keeps only in-frame clones and is missing some. The table has about 110,000 clones, 55% to 65% seen once. The sequencing input was PBMCs. The receptor source for this set is a man aged 25-45 years in good health and CMV-seropositive.

The chain links TRBV6-5 to TRBJ1-2, with unresolved D. With 5 bases removed from V and 3 bases from J, the gap between germline ends came to 13 bases. CDR3 length equals 14 residues. CDR1 and CDR2 (germline): MNHEY, SVGAGI. CDR3 bases: TGTGCCAGCAGTGAAGACCGAGGATACTATGGCTACACCTTC. Its protein is CASSEDRGYYGYTF.

The rearrangement joins TRBV5-1 to TRBJ2-6; weak D call: TRBD1 (6 bases). The CDR3 totals 16 residues. The ends were cut back, 3 bases at V and 1 base at J, with 11 bases in the middle. The germline V gene has CDR1 SGHRS and CDR2 YFSETQ. The CDR3 DNA sequence: TGCGCCAGCAGCTCTGGACAGTTTTCTGGGGCCAACGTCCTGACTTTC. Its translation: CASSSGQFSGANVLTF.

The sample holds a few counts of this clone. The chain is built from TRBV5-1 and TRBJ2-3; possible D gene TRBD2, 6 bases. V lost 0 bases and J lost 0, with 11 bases in between. Germline CDR1 is SGHRS and CDR2 is YFSETQ. The CDR3 has 16 amino acids. The CDR3 DNA is TGCGCCAGCAGCTTGGCGATAGCGGATAGCACAGATACGCAGTATTTT. Its translation: CASSLAIADSTDTQYF.

The CDR3 reads CASRNSGASTDTQYF. CDR3 nucleotides: TGTGCCAGCAGAAATAGCGGGGCTAGCACAGATACGCAGTATTTT. This chain links TRBV6-5 with TRBJ2-3; 8 nucleotides agree with TRBD2. J gave up 0 bases and V 6 bases, and 5 bases lay outside the gene matches. This CDR3 is 15 amino acids long. Germline V CDR1 and CDR2: MNHEY, SVGAGI.

The chain combines TRBV10-3 with TRBJ2-7; tentative D call: TRBD2 (7 bases). Looked up from germline, CDR1 is ENHRY and CDR2 is SYGVKD. The CDR3 consists of 14 residues. The V end lost 11 bases, the J end lost 3 bases, and 20 bases lay between the germline ends. CDR3 nucleotides: TGTGCCGCCTCGATAGGGGGGGAGGACTACGAGCAGTACTTC. As protein: CAASIGGEDYEQYF.

This chain links TRBV27 with TRBJ1-4; 7 bases align to TRBD1. The germline V gene encodes CDR1 MNHEY and CDR2 SMNVEV (reference sequence). The CDR3 is 14 amino acids. The V and J ends lost 2 bases and 8 bases, in that order; junction bases with no gene match: 5. CDR3 amino acids: CASSLRQGWEKLFF. The CDR3 DNA follows: TGTGCCAGCAGTTTAAGACAGGGCTGGGAAAAACTGTTTTTT. The whole variable domain, filled in from reference TRBV27 and TRBJ1-4, reads EAQVTQNPRYLITVTGKKLTVTCSQNMNHEYMSWYRQDPGLGLRQIYYSMNVEVTDKGDVPEGYKVSRKEKRNFPLILESPSPNQTSLYFCASSLRQGWEKLFFGSGTQLSVL.